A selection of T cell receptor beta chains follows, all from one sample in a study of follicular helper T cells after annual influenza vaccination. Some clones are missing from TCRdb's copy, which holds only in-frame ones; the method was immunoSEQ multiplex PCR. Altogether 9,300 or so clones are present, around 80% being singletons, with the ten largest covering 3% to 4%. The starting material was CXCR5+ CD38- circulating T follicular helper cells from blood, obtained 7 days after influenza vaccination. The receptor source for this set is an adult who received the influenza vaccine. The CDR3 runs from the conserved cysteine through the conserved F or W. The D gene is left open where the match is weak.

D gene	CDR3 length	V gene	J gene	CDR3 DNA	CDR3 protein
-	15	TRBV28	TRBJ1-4	TGTGCCAGCAGTCTTGACCGCGCAACTAATGAAAAACTGTTTTTT	CASSLDRATNEKLFF
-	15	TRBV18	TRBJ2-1	TGTGCCAGCTCACCACAGCCCGTCCGGTCAAATGAGCAGTTCTTC	CASSPQPVRSNEQFF
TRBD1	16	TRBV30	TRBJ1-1	TGTGCCTGGAGTCGCCCTACGGGACAGGAGAACACTGAAGCTTTCTTT	CAWSRPTGQENTEAFF
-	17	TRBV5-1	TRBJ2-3	TGCGCCAGCAGCTTAGTAAGCGGAGCGGACTCGGGTGATACGCAGTATTTT	CASSLVSGADSGDTQYF
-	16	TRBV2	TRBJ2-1	TGTGCCAGCACCCTCGGTGGGGGACGGCGCTACAATGAGCAGTTCTTC	CASTLGGGRRYNEQFF
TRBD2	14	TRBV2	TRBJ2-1	TGTGCCAGCACCGTAGCGGGCGGGGACAATGAGCAGTTCTTC	CASTVAGGDNEQFF
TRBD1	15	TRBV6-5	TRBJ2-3	TGTGCCAGCAGTTACTCGGGACAGGGAGGAGATACGCAGTATTTT	CASSYSGQGGDTQYF
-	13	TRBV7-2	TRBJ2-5	TGTGCCAGCAGCCCGGGCCCGCAAGAGACCCAGTACTTC	CASSPGPQETQYF
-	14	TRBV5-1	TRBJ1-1	TGCGCCAGCAGTGAAGGAGGCTGGAACACTGAAGCTTTCTTT	CASSEGGWNTEAFF
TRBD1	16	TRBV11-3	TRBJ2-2	TGTGCCAGCAGTTTATACACAGGGGGCAGCACCGGGGAGCTGTTTTTT	CASSLYTGGSTGELFF
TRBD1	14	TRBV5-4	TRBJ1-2	TGTGCCAGCAGAGCCGGGACAGCTAACTATGGCTACACCTTC	CASRAGTANYGYTF